These 17 T cell receptor beta chains share one sample of origin, sequenced in a study of cytomegalovirus exposure and HLA in healthy donors (dated by TCRdb to about 2017). Libraries were made using the immunoSEQ multiplex PCR assay. A mixture of 60 forward primers for TCR Vbeta segments and 13 reverse primers for TCR Jbeta segments was used in the multiplex PCR. Sourced from immuneACCESS, this table was stored by TCRdb with only in-frame sequences that have V and J called. A share of the clones is absent; for the studies checked, an unresolved V gene accounts for under half, and the remainder has no known explanation. The sample table on file contains about 65,000 clones. More than 15% of the sample belongs to the ten largest clones. Material: PBMCs. These receptors originate from a boy under 18 in good health and CMV-seronegative.

The genes are TRBV30 and TRBJ2-5; maybe TRBD2 (7 bases). The CDR3 covers 15 residues. CDR1 and CDR2 from the germline V gene are GTSNPN and SVGIG (reference sequence). V lost 5 bases and J 5 bases, leaving 21 bases between the germline ends. The CDR3 DNA follows: TGTGCCTGGGACCAGGTGTGGGGGGGCGGGGAGACCCAGTACTTC. Its protein is CAWDQVWGGGETQYF. The full variable domain, its missing parts supplied by reference TRBV30 and TRBJ2-5, is SQTIHQWPATLVQPVGSPLSLECTVEGTSNPNLYWYRQAAGRGLQLLFYSVGIGQISSEVPQNLSASRPQDRQFILSSKKLLLSDSGFYLCAWDQVWGGGETQYFGPGTRLLVL.

The chain employs TRBV6-5 and TRBJ2-1; TRBD2 is a possible D gene (6 bases). Germline loops: CDR1 MNHEY, CDR2 SVGAGI. This CDR3 has 14 residues. V lost 7 bases, J lost 8 bases, and 18 bases lay in between. In nucleotides, the CDR3 is TGTGCCAGCACCCACCGATGGGGAGGCGATGAGCAGTTCTTC. This gives the protein CASTHRWGGDEQFF.

A note on this clone: Other DNA sequences in the sample encode the same CDR3. The chain joins TRBV30 to TRBJ1-1; a weak D match, TRBD1 (5 bases). Trimming cost V 0 bases and J 3 bases, with 8 bases left between them. Per the germline V gene, CDR1 is GTSNPN and CDR2 is SVGIG (reference sequence). The CDR3 totals 13 residues. CDR3 amino acids: CAWSVQGDTEAFF. The CDR3 nucleotides read TGTGCCTGGAGTGTCCAGGGCGACACTGAAGCTTTCTTT.

The V and J genes are TRBV10-3 and TRBJ2-1, with 10 bases fitting TRBD1. Germline V lookup: CDR1 ENHRY, CDR2 SYGVKD. The V and J ends lost 5 bases and 7 bases, in that order; junction bases with no gene match: 8. The CDR3 covers 15 residues. The CDR3 nucleotides read TGTGCCATCAGTATCACGGGACAGGGGAAGAATGAGCAGTTCTTC. Translated, it gives CAISITGQGKNEQFF.

CDR3 protein: CASTLSGGGTEAFF. In DNA form, the CDR3 reads TGTGCCAGCACCCTTAGCGGGGGAGGGACTGAAGCTTTCTTT. The J gene is TRBJ1-1, the V gene TRBV28; possible D gene TRBD1, 5 bases. Trimming took off 7 bases at V and 5 bases at J, with 17 bases between the two ends. The CDR3 is made up of 14 amino acids. Germline assignment: CDR1 MDHEN and CDR2 SYDVKM.

This chain's CDR3 is CASSPFRQGVAGYTF. The CDR3 DNA is TGTGCCAGCAGTCCCTTTAGACAGGGGGTTGCTGGCTACACCTTC. The genes are TRBV28 and TRBJ1-2, with 9 bases matching TRBD1. Germline loops: CDR1 MDHEN, CDR2 SYDVKM. This CDR3 region has 15 residues. The V and J ends lost 5 bases and 7 bases, in that order; junction bases with no gene match: 11.

The chain is built from TRBV25-1 and TRBJ2-1, with a possible D match to TRBD1 (6 bases). The CDR3 extends over 15 amino acids. Germline values: CDR1 MGHDK, CDR2 SYGVNS. The V end lost 5 bases, the J end lost 3 bases, and 14 bases lay between the germline ends. Here the CDR3 DNA reads TGTGCCAGCAGTATCCAGGGGCAGGGCTACAATGAGCAGTTCTTC. Translation gives CASSIQGQGYNEQFF.

This chain uses TRBV5-1 with TRBJ1-1; TRBD1 is a possible D gene (5 bases). The CDR3 loop spans 13 amino acids. Deletions cut 4 bases from V and 3 bases from J, with 10 bases between. Germline V gene lookup returns CDR1 SGHRS and CDR2 YFSETQ. CDR3 sequence (DNA): TGCGCCAGCAGCCCGGCGGGGGACACTGAAGCTTTCTTT. Its translation: CASSPAGDTEAFF.

V is TRBV5-1 and J is TRBJ2-1, with 9 bases fitting TRBD1. The junction had 8 bases not matched to a gene; V was cut back by 5 bases and J by 8 bases. Looked up from germline, CDR1 is SGHRS and CDR2 is YFSETQ. The CDR3 consists of 14 residues. In DNA form, the CDR3 reads TGCGCCAGCAGACCGGGACAGGGCCACGATGAGCAGTTCTTC. Protein sequence: CASRPGQGHDEQFF.

The rearrangement joins TRBV6-6 to TRBJ2-3; 11 bases line up with TRBD1. The CDR3 sequence is 16 residues long. Germline CDR1 reads MNHNY; CDR2 reads SVGAGI (reference sequence). V gave up 4 bases and J gave up 3 bases; unmatched junction bases: 6. The CDR3 sequence: CASSSGTGGYTDTQYF. For the CDR3, the DNA is TGTGCCAGCAGTTCCGGGACAGGGGGTTATACAGATACGCAGTATTTT.

The chain has TRBV7-8 and TRBJ1-1; 8 bases are a match to TRBD1. The J segment lost 3 bases and the V segment lost 2 bases, leaving 8 bases of the junction unmatched. Per germline, CDR1 SGHVS and CDR2 FQNEAQ. CDR3 length: 16 amino acids. In DNA form, the CDR3 reads TGTGCCAGCAGCTTATTCCAGACAGGGGTAGACACTGAAGCTTTCTTT. Translating it yields CASSLFQTGVDTEAFF.

The chain joins TRBV6-1 to TRBJ1-4, with 10 bases that match TRBD1. Per germline, CDR1 MNHNS and CDR2 SASEGT. The V gene end was trimmed by 1 base and the J gene end by 5 bases; junction bases not matched to a gene: 4. This CDR3 spans 16 amino acids. The CDR3 sequence: CASSEGGQGLNEKLFF. The CDR3 nucleotides are TGTGCCAGCAGTGAAGGGGGACAGGGGCTGAATGAAAAACTGTTTTTT.

The chain uses TRBV5-1 and TRBJ1-1; weak D call: TRBD1 (6 bases). V was cut by 4 bases and J by 3 bases, with 16 bases left in between. The CDR3 runs 15 residues. Germline CDR1 and CDR2: SGHRS and YFSETQ. The CDR3 DNA follows: TGCGCCAGCAGCGACGGGACATTCATGGACACTGAAGCTTTCTTT. Amino acid sequence: CASSDGTFMDTEAFF.

This sequence joins TRBV11-2 and TRBJ2-7, with 12 nucleotides matching TRBD2. The CDR3 is 15 amino acids. From germline, CDR1 is SGHAT and CDR2 FQNNGV. V lost 5 bases, J lost 3 bases, and 5 bases stayed unmatched. The CDR3 DNA sequence: TGTGCCAGCAGCCCCCTAGCGGGAGGGCTCTACGAGCAGTACTTC. Residues: CASSPLAGGLYEQYF.

J is TRBJ2-3 and V is TRBV7-9; 7 nucleotides match TRBD2. V lost 5 bases and J lost 0; bases outside the gene matches: 14. The length of the CDR3 is 18 residues. The germline gives CDR1 SEHNR, CDR2 FQNEAQ (reference sequence). Here the CDR3 DNA reads TGTGCCAGCAGCCTTTTAAGGATAGCGGGCGCTAGCACAGATACGCAGTATTTT. Its translation: CASSLLRIAGASTDTQYF.

V gene TRBV19 combines with J gene TRBJ2-1; D is possibly TRBD2 (5 bases). V lost 3 bases and J lost 8, with 14 bases in between. From germline, CDR1 is LNHDA and CDR2 SQIVND (reference sequence). This CDR3 is built from 14 residues. Written as DNA, the CDR3 is TGTGCCAGTAGTATGAGGGCAACGGACCATGAGCAGTTCTTC. Protein: CASSMRATDHEQFF.

This chain uses TRBV5-1 with TRBJ2-2; D ambiguous. V gave up 2 bases and J gave up 9 bases, with 5 bases separating them. Germline lookup yields CDR1 SGHRS and CDR2 YFSETQ. This CDR3 has 11 amino acids. This CDR3 reads CASSFDRELFF. In DNA, the CDR3 is TGCGCCAGCAGCTTTGACAGGGAGCTGTTTTTT.